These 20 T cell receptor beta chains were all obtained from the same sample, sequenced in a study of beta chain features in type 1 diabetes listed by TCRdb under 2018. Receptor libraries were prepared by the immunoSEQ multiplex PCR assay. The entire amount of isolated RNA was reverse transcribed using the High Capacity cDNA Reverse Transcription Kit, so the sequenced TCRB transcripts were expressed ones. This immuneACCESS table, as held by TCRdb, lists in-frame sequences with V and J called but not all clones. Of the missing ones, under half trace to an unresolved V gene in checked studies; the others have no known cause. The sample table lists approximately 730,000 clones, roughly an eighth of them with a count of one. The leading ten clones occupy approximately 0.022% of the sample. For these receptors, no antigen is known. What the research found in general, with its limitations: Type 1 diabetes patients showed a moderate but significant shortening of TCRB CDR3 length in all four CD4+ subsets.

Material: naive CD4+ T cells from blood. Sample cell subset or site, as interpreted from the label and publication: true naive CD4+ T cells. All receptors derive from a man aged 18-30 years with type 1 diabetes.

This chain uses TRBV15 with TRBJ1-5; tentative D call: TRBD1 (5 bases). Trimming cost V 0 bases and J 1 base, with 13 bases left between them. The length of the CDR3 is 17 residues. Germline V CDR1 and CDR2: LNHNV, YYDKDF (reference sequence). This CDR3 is CATSRDSGGLSNQPQHF. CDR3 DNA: TGTGCCACCAGCAGAGATTCGGGGGGACTAAGCAATCAGCCCCAGCATTTT.

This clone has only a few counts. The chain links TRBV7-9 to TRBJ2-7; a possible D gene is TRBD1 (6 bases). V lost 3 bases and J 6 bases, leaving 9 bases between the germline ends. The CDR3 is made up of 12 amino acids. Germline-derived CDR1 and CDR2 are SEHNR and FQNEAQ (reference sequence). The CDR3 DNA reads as TGTGCCAGCAGCTTTACAGGGCCCGAGCAGTACTTC. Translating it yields CASSFTGPEQYF.

The chain's CDR3 is CASSPAAQTNTEAFF. The DNA of the CDR3 is TGCGCCAGCAGCCCGGCCGCACAGACGAACACTGAAGCTTTCTTT. The chain is built from TRBV5-1 and TRBJ1-1; D not certain. V was shortened by 4 bases and J by 1 base, with 14 bases between the two germline ends. The CDR3 is made up of 15 amino acids. The germline gives CDR1 SGHRS, CDR2 YFSETQ.

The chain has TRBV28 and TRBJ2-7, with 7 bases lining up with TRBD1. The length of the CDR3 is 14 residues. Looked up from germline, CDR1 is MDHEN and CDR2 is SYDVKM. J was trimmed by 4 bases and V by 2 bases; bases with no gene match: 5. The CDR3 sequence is CASSLGTGEYEQYF. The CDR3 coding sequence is TGTGCCAGCAGTTTAGGAACAGGGGAGTACGAGCAGTACTTC.

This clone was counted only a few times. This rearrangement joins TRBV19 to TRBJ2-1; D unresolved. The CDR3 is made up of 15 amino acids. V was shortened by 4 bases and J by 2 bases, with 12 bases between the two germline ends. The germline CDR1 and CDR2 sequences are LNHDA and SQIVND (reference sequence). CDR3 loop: CASSTIEYAYNEQFF. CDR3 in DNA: TGTGCCAGTAGTACAATCGAGTATGCCTACAATGAGCAGTTCTTC.

The CDR3 region has the DNA TGTGCCTGGGATAGGCAAATCCTGACTAGCGTAATTTCGAGGGAGACCCAGTACTTC. Translation gives CAWDRQILTSVISRETQYF. The chain links TRBV30 to TRBJ2-5; 8 nucleotides align to TRBD2. Germline CDR1 and CDR2: GTSNPN and SVGIG (reference sequence). The CDR3 spans 19 residues. The junction had 25 bases not matched to a gene; V was cut back by 5 bases and J by 5 bases.

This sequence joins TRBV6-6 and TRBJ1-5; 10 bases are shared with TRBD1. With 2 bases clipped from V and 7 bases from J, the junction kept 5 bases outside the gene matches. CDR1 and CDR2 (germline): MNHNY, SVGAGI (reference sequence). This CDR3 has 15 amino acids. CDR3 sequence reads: CASSYGTGARQPQHF. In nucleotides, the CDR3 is TGTGCCAGCAGTTACGGGACAGGGGCGAGGCAGCCCCAGCATTTT.

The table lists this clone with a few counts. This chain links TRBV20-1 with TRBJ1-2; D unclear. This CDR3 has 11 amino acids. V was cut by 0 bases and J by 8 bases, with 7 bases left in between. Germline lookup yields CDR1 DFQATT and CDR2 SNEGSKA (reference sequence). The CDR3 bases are TGCAGTGCTAGAGAGGGAGGAGGCTACACCTTC. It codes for CSAREGGGYTF.

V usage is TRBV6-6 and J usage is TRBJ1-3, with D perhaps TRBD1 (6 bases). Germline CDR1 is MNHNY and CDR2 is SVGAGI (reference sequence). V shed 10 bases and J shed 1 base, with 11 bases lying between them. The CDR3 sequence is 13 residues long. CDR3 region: CATQQGSGNTIYF. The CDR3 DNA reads TGTGCCACCCAACAGGGTTCTGGAAACACCATATATTTT.

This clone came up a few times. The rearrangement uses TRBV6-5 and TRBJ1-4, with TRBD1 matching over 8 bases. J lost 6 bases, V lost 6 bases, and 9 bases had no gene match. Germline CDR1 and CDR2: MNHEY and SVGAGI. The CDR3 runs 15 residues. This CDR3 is CASSRQGRIHEKLFF. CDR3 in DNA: TGTGCCAGCAGCCGACAGGGGCGGATCCATGAAAAACTGTTTTTT.

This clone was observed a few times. Written as DNA, the CDR3 is TGTGCCAGCAGCCTTACTAGCGGGGGCCCTACAGATACGCAGTATTTT. Translated: CASSLTSGGPTDTQYF. V usage is TRBV6-6 and J usage is TRBJ2-3, with TRBD2 matching over 11 bases. Germline loops: CDR1 MNHNY, CDR2 SVGAGI (reference sequence). The CDR3 contains 16 residues. V lost 6 bases to trimming and J lost 3 bases; unmatched junction nucleotides: 8.

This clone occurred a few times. The CDR3 spells CASSPITDSPYGYTF. CDR3 in DNA: TGTGCCAGCAGTCCCATCACGGACAGTCCCTATGGCTACACCTTC. The rearrangement uses TRBV27 and TRBJ1-2; the D gene is possibly TRBD1 (6 bases). From germline, CDR1 is MNHEY and CDR2 SMNVEV (reference sequence). V gave up 5 bases and J gave up 4 bases, with 17 bases separating them. The CDR3 is 15 amino acids.

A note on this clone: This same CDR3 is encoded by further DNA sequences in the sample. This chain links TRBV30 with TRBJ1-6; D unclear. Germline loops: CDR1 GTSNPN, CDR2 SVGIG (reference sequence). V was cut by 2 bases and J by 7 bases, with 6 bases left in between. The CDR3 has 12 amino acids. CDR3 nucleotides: TGTGCCTGGAGTCCCGGGAATTCACCCCTCCACTTT. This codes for CAWSPGNSPLHF.

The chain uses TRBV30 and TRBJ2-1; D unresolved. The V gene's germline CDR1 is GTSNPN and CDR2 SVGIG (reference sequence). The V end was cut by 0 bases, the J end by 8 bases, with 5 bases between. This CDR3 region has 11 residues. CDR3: CAWSVGHEQFF. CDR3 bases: TGTGCCTGGAGTGTGGGTCATGAGCAGTTCTTC. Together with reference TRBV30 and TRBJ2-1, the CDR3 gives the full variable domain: SQTIHQWPATLVQPVGSPLSLECTVEGTSNPNLYWYRQAAGRGLQLLFYSVGIGQISSEVPQNLSASRPQDRQFILSSKKLLLSDSGFYLCAWSVGHEQFFGPGTRLTVL.

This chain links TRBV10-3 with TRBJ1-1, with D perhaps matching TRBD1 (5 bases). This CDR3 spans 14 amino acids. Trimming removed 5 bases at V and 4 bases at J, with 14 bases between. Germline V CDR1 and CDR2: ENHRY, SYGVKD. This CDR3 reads CAISSGTMGTEAFF. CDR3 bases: TGTGCCATCAGTTCCGGGACGATGGGCACTGAAGCTTTCTTT.

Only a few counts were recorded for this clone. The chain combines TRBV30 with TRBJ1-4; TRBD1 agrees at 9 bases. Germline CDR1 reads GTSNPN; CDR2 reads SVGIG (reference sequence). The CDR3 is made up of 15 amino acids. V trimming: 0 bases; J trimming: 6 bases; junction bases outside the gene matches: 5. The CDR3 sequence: CAWSVTGQGYEKLFF. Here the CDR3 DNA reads TGTGCCTGGAGTGTGACGGGACAGGGATATGAAAAACTGTTTTTT.

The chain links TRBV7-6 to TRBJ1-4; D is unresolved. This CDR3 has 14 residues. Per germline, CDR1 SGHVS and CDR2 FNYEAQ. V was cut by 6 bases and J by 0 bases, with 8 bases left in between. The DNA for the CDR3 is TGTGCCAGCAGTCCCCAGCCAACTAATGAAAAACTGTTTTTT. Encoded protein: CASSPQPTNEKLFF.

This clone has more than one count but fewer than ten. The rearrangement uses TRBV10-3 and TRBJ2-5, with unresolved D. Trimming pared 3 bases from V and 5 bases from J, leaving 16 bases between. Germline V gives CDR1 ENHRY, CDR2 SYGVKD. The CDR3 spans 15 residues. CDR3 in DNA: TGTGCCATCAGTGACGGCGGTGGTGGTGGTGAGACCCAGTACTTC. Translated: CAISDGGGGGETQYF.

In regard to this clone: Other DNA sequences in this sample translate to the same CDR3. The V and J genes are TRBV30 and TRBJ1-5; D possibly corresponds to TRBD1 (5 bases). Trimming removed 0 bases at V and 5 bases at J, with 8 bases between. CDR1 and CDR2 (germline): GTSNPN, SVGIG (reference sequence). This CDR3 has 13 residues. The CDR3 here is CAWSVSRDQPQHF. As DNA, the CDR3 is TGTGCCTGGAGTGTCTCCAGGGATCAGCCCCAGCATTTT.

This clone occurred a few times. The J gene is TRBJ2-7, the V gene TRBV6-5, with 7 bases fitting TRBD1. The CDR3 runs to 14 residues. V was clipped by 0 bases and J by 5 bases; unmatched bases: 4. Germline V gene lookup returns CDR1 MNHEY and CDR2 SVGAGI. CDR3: CASSYSTGQNEQYF. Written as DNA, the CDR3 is TGTGCCAGCAGTTACTCGACGGGACAGAACGAGCAGTACTTC.